The 20 T cell receptor beta chains below were found in one sample sequenced in a study of early T cells in non-severe SARS-CoV-2 infection. Each CDR3 protein gets one entry after TCRdb re-called the 5' RACE reads with MiXCR. The sample yields some 48,000 distinct CDR3 sequences, 8.5% to 10% seen once. Sample: whole blood. All receptors derive from an adult who was a healthcare worker with PCR-confirmed SARS-CoV-2 infection or an uninfected control (not recorded which).

This clonotype was observed at least ten times. This chain links TRBV30 with TRBJ1-2, with D unresolved. V lost 3 bases and J 0 bases, leaving 8 bases between the germline ends. CDR1 and CDR2 from the germline V gene are GTSNPN and SVGIG (reference sequence). The CDR3 sequence is 13 residues long. In DNA form, the CDR3 reads TGTGCCTGGAGCCGGCAGACTAACTATGGCTACACCTTC. Amino acid sequence: CAWSRQTNYGYTF.

This clonotype has just a few counts. The rearrangement joins TRBV7-9 to TRBJ1-6, with TRBD1 as a possible D gene (5 bases). Trimming removed 5 bases from V and 4 bases from J, with 27 bases in between. The germline V gene encodes CDR1 SEHNR and CDR2 FQNEAQ (reference sequence). The length of the CDR3 is 20 residues. The CDR3 bases are TGTGCCAGCAGCCCAGGTGTAAAGGGGACGTCGGGCGTTTATAATTCACCCCTCCACTTT. This gives the protein CASSPGVKGTSGVYNSPLHF.

This clonotype has just a few counts. This chain links TRBV5-1 with TRBJ2-7, with D perhaps matching TRBD2 (5 bases). The CDR3 has 11 amino acids. V gave up 9 bases and J gave up 6 bases, with 13 bases separating them. Per the germline V gene, CDR1 is SGHRS and CDR2 is YFSETQ. As DNA, the CDR3 is TGCGCCACTCGGGAAGGGCCCGAGCAGTACTTC. Protein sequence: CATREGPEQYF.

This clonotype was counted many times. The V and J genes are TRBV11-2 and TRBJ1-5; D ambiguous. This CDR3 is built from 12 residues. V was clipped by 5 bases and J by 7 bases, with 9 bases between them. Germline CDR1 and CDR2: SGHAT and FQNNGV. CDR3 sequence reads: CASSHSGQPQHF. CDR3 DNA: TGTGCCAGCAGCCACAGCGGGCAGCCCCAGCATTTT.

This clonotype was seen many times. The V and J genes are TRBV6-5 and TRBJ1-2, with 9 bases matching TRBD1. Germline V CDR1 and CDR2: MNHEY, SVGAGI. This CDR3 has 14 residues. V shed 3 bases and J 8 bases; nucleotides not matched to a gene: 7. CDR3 DNA: TGTGCCAGCAGTTATTCCGGACAGGGGAGCGGCTACACCTTC. It encodes CASSYSGQGSGYTF.

This clonotype occurred many times. This chain uses TRBV5-1 with TRBJ2-3; tentatively, D is TRBD1 (5 bases). From germline, CDR1 is SGHRS and CDR2 YFSETQ. The CDR3 has 14 residues. Trimming removed 0 bases from V and 6 bases from J, with 11 bases in between. CDR3 in amino acids: CASSLDQAGDTQYF. CDR3 DNA sequence: TGCGCCAGCAGCTTGGATCAGGCAGGGGATACGCAGTATTTT.

This clonotype came up many times. The gene calls are TRBV27 and TRBJ2-3; D is perhaps TRBD1 or TRBD2 (6 bases each). This CDR3 comprises 14 residues. V gave up 2 bases and J gave up 9 bases, with 15 bases separating them. Germline V CDR1 and CDR2: MNHEY, SMNVEV (reference sequence). DNA for the CDR3: TGTGCCAGCAGTTTAGGACAGACTGGGGGGACGCAGTATTTT. The encoded protein is CASSLGQTGGTQYF.

A few counts support this clonotype. The rearrangement uses TRBV30 and TRBJ2-7; 10 nucleotides align to TRBD1. V lost 7 bases, J lost 2 bases, and 5 bases stayed unmatched. The CDR3 has 13 amino acids. Germline V gene lookup returns CDR1 GTSNPN and CDR2 SVGIG (reference sequence). The CDR3 nucleotides read TGTGCCTCGGGACAGGGGCGGACCTACGAGCAGTACTTC. Its protein product is CASGQGRTYEQYF. Full variable domain (outside the CDR3, taken from reference TRBV30 and TRBJ2-7): SQTIHQWPATLVQPVGSPLSLECTVEGTSNPNLYWYRQAAGRGLQLLFYSVGIGQISSEVPQNLSASRPQDRQFILSSKKLLLSDSGFYLCASGQGRTYEQYFGPGTRLTVT.

V usage is TRBV2 and J usage is TRBJ2-7; TRBD1 aligns across 7 bases. This CDR3 has 13 amino acids. Germline V gives CDR1 SNHLY, CDR2 FYNNEI. With 3 bases clipped from V and 5 bases from J, the junction kept 4 bases outside the gene matches. DNA of the CDR3: TGTGCCAGCAGTGAGGGTAGGGGGCACGAGCAGTACTTC. It is translated as CASSEGRGHEQYF.

This clonotype turned up a few times. This sequence joins TRBV6-4 and TRBJ1-1; D gene uncertain. V shed 5 bases and J shed 0 bases, with 7 bases lying between them. Germline V lookup: CDR1 MRHNA, CDR2 SNTAGT. The CDR3 sequence is 13 residues long. The CDR3 protein is CASSSGLNTEAFF. The CDR3 region has the DNA TGTGCCAGCAGTTCCGGGTTGAACACTGAAGCTTTCTTT.

The table lists this clonotype with a few counts. The rearrangement links TRBV2 to TRBJ2-1; 15 bases fit TRBD2. The V gene end was trimmed by 4 bases and the J gene end by 7 bases; junction bases not matched to a gene: 8. The CDR3 runs 17 residues. Germline CDR1 SNHLY, CDR2 FYNNEI. In DNA form, the CDR3 reads TGTGCCAGCAGTGTCATCGGACTAGCGGGGGGGTCAAATGAGCAGTTCTTC. Translation: CASSVIGLAGGSNEQFF.

At least ten counts were recorded for this clonotype. The chain is built from TRBV24-1 and TRBJ2-3; D assignment may be TRBD1 or TRBD2 (5 bases each). Trimming took off 4 bases at V and 0 bases at J, with 13 bases between the two ends. The CDR3 extends over 16 amino acids. Germline values: CDR1 KGHDR, CDR2 SFDVKD. The CDR3: CATSDWDGASTDTQYF. CDR3 nucleotide sequence: TGTGCCACCAGTGACTGGGACGGTGCTAGCACAGATACGCAGTATTTT.

Ten or more counts support this clonotype. V gene TRBV19 combines with J gene TRBJ1-2; tentatively, D is TRBD1 (5 bases). V lost 3 bases and J 2 bases, leaving 13 bases between the germline ends. Germline CDR1 and CDR2: LNHDA and SQIVND (reference sequence). CDR3 length equals 15 residues. CDR3: CASSIREPPNYGYTF. For the CDR3, the DNA is TGTGCCAGTAGTATCAGGGAACCACCGAACTATGGCTACACCTTC.

This clonotype occurred many times. Here the CDR3 reads CASSSRRLAGVSTDTQYF. CDR3 DNA sequence: TGTGCCAGCAGTTCCCGACGACTAGCGGGAGTGTCGACAGATACGCAGTATTTT. The rearrangement joins TRBV6-2 or TRBV6-3 to TRBJ2-3, with TRBD2 matching 12 bases. The germline V gene has CDR1 MNHEY and CDR2 SVGEGT. V shed 4 bases and J 3 bases; nucleotides not matched to a gene: 11. The CDR3 has 18 residues.

This clonotype appeared many times. This chain uses TRBV10-3 with TRBJ1-1, with D unresolved. This CDR3 spans 14 amino acids. The V and J ends lost 9 bases and 1 base respectively, with 15 bases between them. Germline V CDR1 and CDR2: ENHRY, SYGVKD. CDR3 region: CAIRTFGENTEAFF. CDR3 DNA sequence: TGTGCCATAAGGACGTTCGGGGAGAACACTGAAGCTTTCTTT.

The chain is built from TRBV20-1 and TRBJ2-7, with D perhaps assigned TRBD1 or TRBD2 (5 bases each). This CDR3 contains 12 residues. The ends were cut back, 3 bases at V and 2 bases at J, with 8 bases in the middle. Germline-derived CDR1 and CDR2 are DFQATT and SNEGSKA (reference sequence). The CDR3 region has the DNA TGCAGTGCTAGCGGGACCCCCTACGAGCAGTACTTC. Translated, it gives CSASGTPYEQYF.

There are many counts of this clonotype. This chain links TRBV7-6 with TRBJ2-1; TRBD2 aligns across 10 bases. The CDR3 covers 16 residues. From germline, CDR1 is SGHVS and CDR2 FNYEAQ. The J segment lost 9 bases and the V segment lost 4 bases, leaving 12 bases of the junction unmatched. The CDR3 protein is CASSSSGTSVLPEQFF. The DNA of the CDR3 is TGTGCCAGCAGCTCGTCCGGGACTAGCGTCCTCCCTGAGCAGTTCTTC.

This clonotype came up many times. V is TRBV3-1 and J is TRBJ2-5; D is undetermined. Germline V lookup: CDR1 LGHDT, CDR2 YNNKEL (reference sequence). The CDR3 is 10 residues long. V was clipped by 8 bases and J by 2 bases, with 3 bases between them. CDR3 residues: CASSQETQYF. The CDR3 nucleotides are TGTGCCAGCTCACAAGAGACCCAGTACTTC.

There are many counts of this clonotype. This chain joins TRBV28 and TRBJ2-1, with a tentative D call TRBD1 (5 bases). Germline lookup yields CDR1 MDHEN and CDR2 SYDVKM. Trimming shortened V by 8 bases and J by 5 bases, and 16 bases separated the two germline ends. This CDR3 comprises 14 residues. Here the CDR3 reads CASGIGALDNEQFF. For the CDR3, the DNA is TGTGCCAGCGGAATAGGGGCGCTGGACAATGAGCAGTTCTTC.

The V and J genes are TRBV5-5 and TRBJ1-4, with a possible D match to TRBD1 (5 bases). Trimming pared 1 base from V and 5 bases from J, leaving 9 bases between. Per germline, CDR1 SGHKS and CDR2 YYEKEE (reference sequence). There are 14 residues in the CDR3. This CDR3 is CASSLSRANEKLFF. CDR3 DNA sequence: TGTGCCAGCAGCTTGTCCAGGGCAAATGAAAAACTGTTTTTT.